A single sample gave rise to the 14 T cell receptor beta chains below, sequenced in a study of control samples from healthy donors and cancer patients. Sequenced by immunoSEQ multiplex PCR; TCRdb stores in-frame clones only, minus some. The sample consists of about 150,000 clones, around 94% of them appearing once. Material for sequencing was blood. These receptors were collected from a woman aged 18-29 years in good health.

This clone has only one observation. CDR3 sequence: CASSLSTHSYEQYF. The CDR3 bases are TGCGCCAGCAGCCTCTCGACACACTCCTACGAGCAGTACTTC. The J gene is TRBJ2-7, the V gene TRBV4-1; D is uncertain. Per germline, CDR1 MGHRA and CDR2 YSYEKL. CDR3 size: 14 residues. Trimming removed 4 bases at V and 0 bases at J, with 10 bases between.

The genes are TRBV11-3 and TRBJ2-7; no clear D gene. Per the germline V gene, CDR1 is SGHNT and CDR2 is YENEEA. Trimming removed 5 bases at V and 3 bases at J, with 17 bases between. The CDR3 length is 15 residues. The CDR3 here is CASSRWIRNRYEQYF. The CDR3 bases are TGTGCCAGCAGCCGCTGGATACGGAACCGCTACGAGCAGTACTTC.

V gene TRBV11-3 combines with J gene TRBJ2-5; 8 bases map to TRBD2. The length of the CDR3 is 15 residues. J gave up 2 bases and V 1 base, and 3 bases lay outside the gene matches. Germline assignment: CDR1 SGHNT and CDR2 YENEEA. The CDR3 protein is CASSLGGTSQETQYF. CDR3 bases: TGTGCCAGCAGCTTAGGGGGGACTAGTCAAGAGACCCAGTACTTC.

Remarks on this clone: Mismatch with germline at one junction end may stem from a read error. The chain recombines TRBV12-3 or TRBV12-4 with TRBJ2-5, with D perhaps matching TRBD1 or TRBD2 (5 bases each). The CDR3 covers 12 residues. The chain's CDR3 is CASSLARGTQYF. Here the CDR3 DNA reads TGTGCCAGCAGTCTAGCTAGGGGGACCCAGTACTTC.

The gene calls are TRBV11-2 and TRBJ2-7; 7 bases agree with TRBD1. The J segment lost 4 bases and the V segment lost 5 bases, leaving 11 bases of the junction unmatched. Germline CDR1 and CDR2: SGHAT and FQNNGV. The CDR3 has 15 residues. CDR3 sequence (DNA): TGTGCCAGCAGCCAGGTCCGGGACAGATTTTACGAGCAGTACTTC. Translation gives CASSQVRDRFYEQYF. Drawing the rest from reference TRBV11-2 and TRBJ2-7, the complete variable domain is EAGVAQSPRYKIIEKRQSVAFWCNPISGHATLYWYQQILGQGPKLLIQFQNNGVVDDSQLPKDRFSAERLKGVDSTLKIQPAKLEDSAVYLCASSQVRDRFYEQYFGPGTRLTVT.

The V call is TRBV4-3, the J call TRBJ1-5; the D gene is possibly TRBD1 (5 bases). CDR1 LGHNA and CDR2 YSLEER come from the germline V gene. V lost 1 base, J lost 7 bases, and 20 bases lay in between. There are 17 residues in the CDR3. The CDR3 loop reads CASSQGSPGQVGQPQHF. The DNA of the CDR3 is TGCGCCAGCAGCCAAGGTAGCCCAGGACAAGTCGGACAGCCCCAGCATTTT.

The V gene is TRBV14, the J gene TRBJ1-2; D is perhaps TRBD1 (6 bases). Trimming took 1 base from V and 4 from J, leaving 10 bases between them. Germline V lookup: CDR1 SGHDN, CDR2 FVKESK. CDR3 length: 14 amino acids. The CDR3 DNA follows: TGTGCCAGCAGCCAAGGCAGGGGCGGCTATGGCTACACCTTC. It is translated as CASSQGRGGYGYTF. The whole variable domain, remainder taken from reference TRBV14 and TRBJ1-2, is EAGVTQFPSHSVIEKGQTVTLRCDPISGHDNLYWYRRVMGKEIKFLLHFVKESKQDESGMPNNRFLAERTGGTYSTLKVQPAELEDSGVYFCASSQGRGGYGYTFGSGTRLTVV.

The genes are TRBV10-3 and TRBJ1-1; TRBD1 is a possible D gene (6 bases). Deletions cut 10 bases from V and 5 bases from J, with 17 bases between. The CDR3 runs 13 residues. Germline CDR1 ENHRY, CDR2 SYGVKD. CDR3 loop: CATGEGGRTEAFF. The CDR3 DNA is TGTGCCACGGGGGAGGGGGGTCGGACTGAAGCTTTCTTT.

The chain couples TRBV28 to TRBJ2-7; weak D call: TRBD2 (6 bases). This CDR3 is built from 15 residues. Germline V lookup: CDR1 MDHEN, CDR2 SYDVKM. V lost 3 bases and J lost 0, with 12 bases in between. Written as DNA, the CDR3 is TGTGCCAGCAGTTTGGGAGGCCAGGGCTCCTACGAGCAGTACTTC. It codes for CASSLGGQGSYEQYF. Supplemented by reference TRBV28 and TRBJ2-7, the full variable domain reads DVKVTQSSRYLVKRTGEKVFLECVQDMDHENMFWYRQDPGLGLRLIYFSYDVKMKEKGDIPEGYSVSREKKERFSLILESASTNQTSMYLCASSLGGQGSYEQYFGPGTRLTVT.

This chain connects TRBV19 to TRBJ1-2; perhaps TRBD1 as D (6 bases). V was clipped by 5 bases and J by 5 bases, with 9 bases between them. From germline, CDR1 is LNHDA and CDR2 SQIVND (reference sequence). The CDR3 spans 12 residues. CDR3 amino acids: CASSRTVYGYTF. The CDR3 DNA follows: TGTGCCAGTAGTCGGACAGTTTATGGCTACACCTTC.

This chain joins TRBV4-1 and TRBJ2-1; D tentatively reads TRBD1 or TRBD2 (5 bases each). The CDR3 has 15 amino acids. The V gene's germline CDR1 is MGHRA and CDR2 YSYEKL. V shed 3 bases and J shed 8 bases, with 17 bases lying between them. CDR3 coding DNA: TGCGCCAGCAGCCACCGGGGCCTTTTCCCGGATGAGCAGTTCTTC. Translation: CASSHRGLFPDEQFF.

With respect to this clone: The same CDR3 arises from other DNA sequences in this sample as well. The chain combines TRBV11-3 with TRBJ1-1; unclear D gene. Germline V gives CDR1 SGHNT, CDR2 YENEEA. The CDR3 loop spans 11 amino acids. V was pared by 5 bases and J by 5 bases, with 6 bases between. This chain's CDR3 is CASSPGTEAFF. CDR3 sequence (DNA): TGTGCCAGCAGCCCGGGTACTGAAGCTTTCTTT.

The V and J genes are TRBV28 and TRBJ1-6, with 7 bases fitting TRBD1. The CDR3 length is 15 residues. J was trimmed by 7 bases and V by 3 bases; bases with no gene match: 6. Germline CDR1 is MDHEN and CDR2 is SYDVKM. Here the CDR3 reads CASSFVGQLNSPLHF. The DNA for the CDR3 is TGTGCCAGCAGTTTTGTGGGACAGTTGAATTCACCCCTCCACTTT. The full variable domain, completed using reference TRBV28 and TRBJ1-6, is DVKVTQSSRYLVKRTGEKVFLECVQDMDHENMFWYRQDPGLGLRLIYFSYDVKMKEKGDIPEGYSVSREKKERFSLILESASTNQTSMYLCASSFVGQLNSPLHFGNGTRLTVT.

The chain combines TRBV11-2 with TRBJ2-7; 7 bases are shared with TRBD1. Germline V gives CDR1 SGHAT, CDR2 FQNNGV. V shed 4 bases and J 1 base; nucleotides not matched to a gene: 10. The CDR3 runs 16 residues. The chain's CDR3 is CASSSDRTGGSYEQYF. CDR3 DNA sequence: TGTGCCAGCAGCTCCGACCGGACAGGAGGTTCCTACGAGCAGTACTTC.